This T cell receptor beta chain was sequenced in a study of shared clonotypes between healthy human individuals. General study findings and limits: Some clonotypes were shared by all four sorted-subset donors, while others were not shared. The non-shared ones had lower generation probabilities than the shared ones.

Donors, without exception, were Caucasian adults residing in Nashville, Tennessee. Researchers partitioned CD4+ cells into CD45RA+ naive and CD45RA-negative memory subsets. The DNA input per sorted-subset replicate PCR was 200 to 250 ng, corresponding to roughly 31,000 T cell genomes. Sequencing used immunoSEQ multiplex PCR; TCRdb keeps in-frame clones, though not all of them. This table has about 1.5 million clones, approximately 98% appearing once. This CDR3 spans 15 amino acids. Trimming stripped 5 bases from V and 8 bases from J, with 21 bases between. Per the germline V gene, CDR1 is MNHEY and CDR2 is SMNVEV (reference sequence). A remark on this clone: Its antigen is unknown.

The rearrangement joins TRBV27 to TRBJ1-2; no definite D call. Input material: naive CD4+ T cells sorted from blood. Described subset: CD45RA+ positively selected. The TCR comes from a man in his thirties or forties in good health. CDR3 nucleotides: TGTGCCAGCAGTCCCCGTGTAGGTTGGCGCGGAGGCTACACCTTC. Translated: CASSPRVGWRGGYTF.